This TCR beta chain was identified during a study of T-cell reconstitution after alpha-beta-depleted transplantation in children. The TCRbeta library incorporated unique molecular identifiers. TCRdb fed the PCR reads into MiXCR, producing one record per CDR3 protein. The sample lists 380,000 or so distinct CDR3 sequences, about an eighth occurring once. Per germline, CDR1 DFQATT and CDR2 SNEGSKA (reference sequence). This CDR3 spans 13 amino acids. The germline V and J ends were trimmed by 1 base and 2 bases, with 9 bases remaining between them. The chain recombines TRBV20-1 with TRBJ2-7; D is perhaps TRBD2 (6 bases). This material consisted of PBMCs, taken from the stem cell graft. The clonotype comes from a human donor who donated a stem cell graft to a child with Fanconi anemia. For the CDR3, the DNA is TGCAGTGCTAGAGTAGCGGCTCCCTACGAGCAGTACTTC. Amino acid sequence: CSARVAAPYEQYF.